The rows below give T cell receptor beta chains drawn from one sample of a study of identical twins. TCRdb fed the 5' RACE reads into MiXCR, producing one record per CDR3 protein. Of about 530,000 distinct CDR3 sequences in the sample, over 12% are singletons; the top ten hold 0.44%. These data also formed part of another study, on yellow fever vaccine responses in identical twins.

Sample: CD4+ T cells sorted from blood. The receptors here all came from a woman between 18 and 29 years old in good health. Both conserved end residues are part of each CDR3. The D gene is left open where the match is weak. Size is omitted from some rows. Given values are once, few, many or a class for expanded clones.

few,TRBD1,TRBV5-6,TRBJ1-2,CASSLADRTNYGYTF
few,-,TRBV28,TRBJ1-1,CASSLIRGGSTEAFF
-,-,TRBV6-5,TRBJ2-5,CASRGRKETQYF
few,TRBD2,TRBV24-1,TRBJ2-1,CATSDSGLAGTYNEQFF
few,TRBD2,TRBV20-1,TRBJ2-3,CSATSRAGSTDTQYF
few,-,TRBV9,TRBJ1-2,CASSVMSDYGYTF
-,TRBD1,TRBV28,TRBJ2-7,CASSFTGGWYEQYF
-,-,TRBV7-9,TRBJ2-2,CASSFITTGELFF
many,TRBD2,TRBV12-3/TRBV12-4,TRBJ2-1,CASSGGGLSSYNEQFF
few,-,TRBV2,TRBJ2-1,CASSWYTYNEQFF
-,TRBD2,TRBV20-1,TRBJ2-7,CSASSGSSYEQYF
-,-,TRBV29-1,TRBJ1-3,CSGGTGSGNTIYF
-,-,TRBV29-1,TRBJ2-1,CSVAPGADEQFF
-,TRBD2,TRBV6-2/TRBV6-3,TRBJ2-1,CASSRLATPNEQFF
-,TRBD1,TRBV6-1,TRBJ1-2,CASSTGTGDGYTF
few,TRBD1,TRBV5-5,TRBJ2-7,CASSFGQGKYEQYF
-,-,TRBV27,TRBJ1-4,CASSLSWAVKHEKLFF
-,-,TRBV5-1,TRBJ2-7,CASSTRARVGEQYF
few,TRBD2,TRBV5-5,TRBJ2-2,CASSLVVSGSIAGELFF
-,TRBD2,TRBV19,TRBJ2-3,CASSPLRDYGTDTQYF
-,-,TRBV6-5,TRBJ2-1,CASSYGGSYNEQFF
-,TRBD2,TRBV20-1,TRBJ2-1,CSARQLAGVTYNEQFF
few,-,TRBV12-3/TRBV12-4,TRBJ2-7,CASSLAGQRASYEQYF
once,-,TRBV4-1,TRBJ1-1,CASSHHSRTEAFF
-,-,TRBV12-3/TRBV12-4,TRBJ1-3,CASSGRVSGNTIYF
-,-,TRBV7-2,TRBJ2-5,CASSRTPGYQETQYF
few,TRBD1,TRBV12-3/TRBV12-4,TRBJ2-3,CASSLGGTGGTTDTQYF
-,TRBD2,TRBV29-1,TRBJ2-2,CSVPAGGLPGELFF
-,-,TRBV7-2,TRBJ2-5,CASSPRGGETQYF
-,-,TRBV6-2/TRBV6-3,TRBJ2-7,CASSYSTTKPSYEQYF
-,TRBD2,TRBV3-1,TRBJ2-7,CASSQDASGAYEQYF
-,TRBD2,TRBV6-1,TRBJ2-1,CASSSRGDGNEQFF
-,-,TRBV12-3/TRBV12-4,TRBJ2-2,CASSLGVGRVGELFF
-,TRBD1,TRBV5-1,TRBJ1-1,CASSLASGTGSEAFF
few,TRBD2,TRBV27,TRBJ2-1,CASRAGAINEQFF
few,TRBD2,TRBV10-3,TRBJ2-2,CAISERTSNTGELFF
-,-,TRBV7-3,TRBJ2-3,CASSPDSLDQQYF
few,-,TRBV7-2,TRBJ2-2,CASRGQAKGELFF
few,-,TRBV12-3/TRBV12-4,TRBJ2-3,CASSPGRITDTQYF
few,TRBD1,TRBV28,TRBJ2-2,CASIRRQGGTGELFF
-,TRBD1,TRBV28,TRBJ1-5,CASSLTGLGPQHF
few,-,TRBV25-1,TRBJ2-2,CASSPWVNTGELFF
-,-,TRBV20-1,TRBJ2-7,CSARDPSPGSRYEQYF
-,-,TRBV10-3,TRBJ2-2,CAISESIIEDTGELFF
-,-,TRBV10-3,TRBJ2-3,CAISESQGRTDTQYF
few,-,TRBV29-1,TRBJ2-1,CSVDETNEQFF
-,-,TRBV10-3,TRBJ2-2,CAISRDSLTGVPNTGELFF
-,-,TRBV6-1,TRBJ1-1,CASSEAWQNTEAFF
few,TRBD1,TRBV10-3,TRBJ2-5,CAISDLVARGNRETQYF
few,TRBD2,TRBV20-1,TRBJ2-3,CSWALAGVSDTQYF
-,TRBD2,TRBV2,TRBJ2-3,CASRRGGSQYF
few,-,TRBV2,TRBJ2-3,CASSDWAKGDTQYF
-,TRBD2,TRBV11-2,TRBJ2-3,CASRLAGGPFPDTQYF
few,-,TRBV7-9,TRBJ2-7,CASSDGQSYEQYF
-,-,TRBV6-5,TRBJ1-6,CASSCGGENNSPLHF
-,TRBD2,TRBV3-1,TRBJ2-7,CASSFAGTSASYEQYF
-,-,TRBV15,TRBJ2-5,CATSRDIGAVTTQYF
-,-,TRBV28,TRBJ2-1,CASSPTTGSLLDEQFF